The rows below give T cell receptor beta chains drawn from one sample of a study of T cell repertoires in cytomegalovirus infection. TCRdb itself ran the reads through MiXCR, one entry per CDR3 protein. The sample lists some 130,000 distinct CDR3 sequences, 7.5% to 9% seen once, with roughly a tenth in the top ten. Sequenced material: PBMCs. These TCRs come from a human donor in good health (CMV status not recorded). Some clones in this sample may be carry-over from other donors' samples. CDR3s include the opening cysteine and the closing phenylalanine or tryptophan. Fields, in order: V gene, J gene, clone size, D gene, CDR3 protein, CDR3 DNA. A D gene is named only where the DNA matches it firmly. The size field is filled for only some rows; it gives once, few, many or a size class.

TRBV19	TRBJ1-6	many	-	CASSPLQGHNSPLHF	TGTGCCAGTAGTCCTCTACAGGGCCATAATTCACCCCTCCACTTT
TRBV12-3/TRBV12-4	TRBJ2-7	many	-	CASSNSDGSYEQYF	TGTGCCAGCAGTAATTCGGACGGATCCTACGAGCAGTACTTC
TRBV30	TRBJ1-3	-	-	CAWSNEGGNTIYF	TGTGCCTGGAGTAATGAAGGTGGAAACACCATATATTTT
TRBV28	TRBJ2-7	many	-	CASSFVGIFYEQYF	TGTGCCAGCAGTTTTGTAGGGATATTCTACGAGCAGTACTTC
TRBV7-9	TRBJ1-1	few	-	CASSLRGGEAEAFF	TGTGCCAGCAGCTTAAGGGGAGGGGAGGCTGAAGCTTTCTTT
TRBV12-3/TRBV12-4	TRBJ2-5	many	TRBD2	CASSLGLHQETQYF	TGTGCCAGCAGTTTGGGACTACACCAAGAGACCCAGTACTTC
TRBV12-3/TRBV12-4	TRBJ2-4	many	-	CATTKGTAKNIQYF	TGTGCCACCACGAAGGGTACGGCCAAAAACATTCAGTACTTC
TRBV7-2	TRBJ1-3	many	-	CASSLGGSGNTIYF	TGTGCCAGCAGCTTGGGCGGCTCTGGAAACACCATATATTTT
TRBV12-3/TRBV12-4	TRBJ1-2	-	TRBD1	CASTQQGARSYTF	TGTGCCAGCACCCAACAGGGGGCTAGGAGCTACACCTTC
TRBV5-1	TRBJ1-2	few	TRBD1	CASSLEGQGAKGYTF	TGCGCCAGCAGCCTGGAGGGACAGGGGGCGAAGGGCTACACCTTC
TRBV25-1	TRBJ2-3	-	-	CASSESNSDTQYF	TGTGCCAGCAGTGAATCAAATTCGGATACGCAGTATTTT
TRBV18	TRBJ1-4	many	-	CASSRGSNEKLFF	TGTGCCAGCTCAAGGGGGAGTAATGAAAAACTGTTTTTT
TRBV7-8	TRBJ1-1	many	TRBD1	CASSRYRTGGASTEAFF	TGTGCCAGCAGCCGCTACAGGACAGGGGGCGCGTCCACTGAAGCTTTCTTT